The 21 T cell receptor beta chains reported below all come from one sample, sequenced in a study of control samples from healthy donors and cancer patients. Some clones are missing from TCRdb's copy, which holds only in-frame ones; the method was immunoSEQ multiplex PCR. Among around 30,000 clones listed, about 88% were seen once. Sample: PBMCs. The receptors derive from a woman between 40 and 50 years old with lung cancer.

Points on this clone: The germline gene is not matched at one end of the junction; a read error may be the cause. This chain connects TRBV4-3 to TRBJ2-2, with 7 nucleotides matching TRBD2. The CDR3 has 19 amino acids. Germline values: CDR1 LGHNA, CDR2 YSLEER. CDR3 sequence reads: CARSRHPTAGGSNTGELFF. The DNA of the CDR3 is TGCGCCCGCAGCCGACACCCGACTGCCGGGGGGTCCAACACCGGGGAGCTGTTTTTT.

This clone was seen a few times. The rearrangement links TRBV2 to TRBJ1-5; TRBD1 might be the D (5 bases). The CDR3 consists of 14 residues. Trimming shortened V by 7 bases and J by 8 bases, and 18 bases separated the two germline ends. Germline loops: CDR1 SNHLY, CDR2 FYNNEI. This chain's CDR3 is CASTRERGIEPQHF. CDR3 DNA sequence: TGTGCCAGCACCCGGGAGCGGGGGATCGAGCCCCAGCATTTT.

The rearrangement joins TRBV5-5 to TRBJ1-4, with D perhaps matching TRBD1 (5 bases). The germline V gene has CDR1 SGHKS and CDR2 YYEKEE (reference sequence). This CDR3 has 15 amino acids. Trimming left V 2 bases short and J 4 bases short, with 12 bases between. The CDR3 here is CASSFGAFDNEKLFF. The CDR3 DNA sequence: TGTGCCAGCAGCTTTGGGGCATTTGATAATGAAAAACTGTTTTTT.

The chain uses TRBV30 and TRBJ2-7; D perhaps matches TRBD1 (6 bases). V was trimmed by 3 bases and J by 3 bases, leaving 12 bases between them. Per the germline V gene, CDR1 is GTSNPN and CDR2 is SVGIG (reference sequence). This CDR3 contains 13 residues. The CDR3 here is CAWRPGQNYEQYF. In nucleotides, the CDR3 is TGTGCCTGGAGGCCCGGACAGAACTACGAGCAGTACTTC.

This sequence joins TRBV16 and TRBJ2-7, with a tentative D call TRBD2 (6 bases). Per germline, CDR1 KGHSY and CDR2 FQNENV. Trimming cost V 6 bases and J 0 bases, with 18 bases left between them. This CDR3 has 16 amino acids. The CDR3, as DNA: TGTGCCAGCAGTCACGGGCAGCGGGCCTTCTCCTACGAGCAGTACTTC. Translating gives CASSHGQRAFSYEQYF.

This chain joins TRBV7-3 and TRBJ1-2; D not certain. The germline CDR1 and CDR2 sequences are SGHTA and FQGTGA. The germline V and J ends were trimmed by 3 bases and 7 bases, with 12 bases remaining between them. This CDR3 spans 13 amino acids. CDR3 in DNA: TGTGCCAGCAGCTTTGGACCTGGTGGTGGCTACACCTTC. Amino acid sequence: CASSFGPGGGYTF.

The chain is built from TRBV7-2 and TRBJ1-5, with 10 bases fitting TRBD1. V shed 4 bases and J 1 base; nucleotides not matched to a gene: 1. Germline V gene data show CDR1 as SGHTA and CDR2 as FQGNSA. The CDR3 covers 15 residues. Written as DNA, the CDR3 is TGTGCCAGCAGCTCGGGACAGGGGAGCAATCAGCCCCAGCATTTT. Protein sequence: CASSSGQGSNQPQHF.

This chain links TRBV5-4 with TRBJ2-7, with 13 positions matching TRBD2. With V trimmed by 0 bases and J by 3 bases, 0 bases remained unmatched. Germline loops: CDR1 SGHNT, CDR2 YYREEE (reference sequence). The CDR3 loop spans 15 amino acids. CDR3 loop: CASSLGTSGGYEQYF. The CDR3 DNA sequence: TGTGCCAGCAGCTTGGGGACTAGCGGGGGCTACGAGCAGTACTTC.

Here the CDR3 reads CASGVTYNSPLHF. The CDR3 DNA reads as TGTGCCAGCGGGGTTACCTATAATTCACCCCTCCACTTT. This chain connects TRBV6-6 to TRBJ1-6; no clear D. V was trimmed by 8 bases and J by 2 bases, leaving 7 bases between them. Germline CDR1 and CDR2: MNHNY and SVGAGI (reference sequence). CDR3 length: 13 residues.

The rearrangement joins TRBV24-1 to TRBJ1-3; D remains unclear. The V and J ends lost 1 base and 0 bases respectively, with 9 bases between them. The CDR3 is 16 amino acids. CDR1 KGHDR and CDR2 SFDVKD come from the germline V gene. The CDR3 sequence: CATSDFWGSSGNTIYF. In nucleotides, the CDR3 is TGTGCCACCAGTGATTTCTGGGGAAGCTCTGGAAACACCATATATTTT.

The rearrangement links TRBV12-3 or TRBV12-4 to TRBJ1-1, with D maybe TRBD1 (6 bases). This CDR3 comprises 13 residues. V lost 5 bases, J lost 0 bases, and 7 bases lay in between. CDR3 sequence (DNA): TGTGCCAGCAGTGCAGGGGTGAACACTGAAGCTTTCTTT. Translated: CASSAGVNTEAFF.

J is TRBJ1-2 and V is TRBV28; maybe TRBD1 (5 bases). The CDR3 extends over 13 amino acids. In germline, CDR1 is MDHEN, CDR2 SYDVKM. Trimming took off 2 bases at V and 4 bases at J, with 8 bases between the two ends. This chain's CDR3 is CASSLGGAYGYTF. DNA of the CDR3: TGTGCCAGCAGTTTAGGGGGTGCCTATGGCTACACCTTC.

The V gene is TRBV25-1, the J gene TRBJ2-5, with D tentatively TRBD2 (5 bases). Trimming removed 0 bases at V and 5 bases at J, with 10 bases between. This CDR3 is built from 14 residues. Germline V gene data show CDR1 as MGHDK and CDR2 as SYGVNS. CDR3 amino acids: CASSEYAGGETQYF. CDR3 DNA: TGTGCCAGCAGTGAATACGCGGGCGGGGAGACCCAGTACTTC.

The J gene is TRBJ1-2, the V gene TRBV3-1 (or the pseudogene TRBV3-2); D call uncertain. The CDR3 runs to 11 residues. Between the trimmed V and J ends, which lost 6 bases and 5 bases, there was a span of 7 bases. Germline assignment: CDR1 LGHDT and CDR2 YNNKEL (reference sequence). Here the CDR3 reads CASSTQYGYTF. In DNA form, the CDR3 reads TGTGCCAGCAGTACACAGTATGGCTACACCTTC.

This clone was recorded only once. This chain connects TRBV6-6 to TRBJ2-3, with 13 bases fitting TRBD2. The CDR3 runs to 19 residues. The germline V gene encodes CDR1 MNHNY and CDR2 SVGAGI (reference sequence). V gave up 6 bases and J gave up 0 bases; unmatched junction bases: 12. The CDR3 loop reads CASSRLAGGLLPSTDTQYF. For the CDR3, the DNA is TGTGCCAGCAGCCGACTAGCGGGGGGTTTACTTCCTAGCACAGATACGCAGTATTTT.

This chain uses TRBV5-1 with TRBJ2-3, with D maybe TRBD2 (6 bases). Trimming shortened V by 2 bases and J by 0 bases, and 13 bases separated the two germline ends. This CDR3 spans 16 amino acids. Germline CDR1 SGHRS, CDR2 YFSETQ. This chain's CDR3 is CASSFGGALSTDTQYF. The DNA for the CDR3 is TGCGCCAGCAGCTTTGGAGGGGCCTTGAGCACAGATACGCAGTATTTT.

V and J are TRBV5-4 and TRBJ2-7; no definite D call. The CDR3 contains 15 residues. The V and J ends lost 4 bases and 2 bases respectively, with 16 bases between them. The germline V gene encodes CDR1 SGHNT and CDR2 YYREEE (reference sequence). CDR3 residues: CASSPDPLRAYEQYF. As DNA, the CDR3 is TGTGCCAGCAGCCCCGACCCCTTACGAGCCTACGAGCAGTACTTC.

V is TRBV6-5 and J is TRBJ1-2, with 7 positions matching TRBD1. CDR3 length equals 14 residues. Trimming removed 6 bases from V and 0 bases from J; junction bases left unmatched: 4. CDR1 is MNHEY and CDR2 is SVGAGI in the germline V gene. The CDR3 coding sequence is TGTGCCAGCAGACTACAGGGGTCTAACTATGGCTACACCTTC. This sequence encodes CASRLQGSNYGYTF.

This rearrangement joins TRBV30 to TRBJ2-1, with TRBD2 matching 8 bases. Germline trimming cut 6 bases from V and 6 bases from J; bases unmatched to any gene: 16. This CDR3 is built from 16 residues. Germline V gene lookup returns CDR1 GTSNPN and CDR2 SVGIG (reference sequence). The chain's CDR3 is CACIQGGSGDSNEQFF. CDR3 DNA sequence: TGTGCCTGTATCCAAGGGGGTAGCGGGGATAGCAATGAGCAGTTCTTC.

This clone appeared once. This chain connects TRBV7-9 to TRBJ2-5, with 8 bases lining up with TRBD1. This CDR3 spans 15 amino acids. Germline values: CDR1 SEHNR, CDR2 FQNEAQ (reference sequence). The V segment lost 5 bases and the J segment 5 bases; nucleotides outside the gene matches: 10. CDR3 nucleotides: TGTGCCAGCAGCAAAGGCCAGGGGGCCGTGGAGACCCAGTACTTC. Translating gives CASSKGQGAVETQYF.

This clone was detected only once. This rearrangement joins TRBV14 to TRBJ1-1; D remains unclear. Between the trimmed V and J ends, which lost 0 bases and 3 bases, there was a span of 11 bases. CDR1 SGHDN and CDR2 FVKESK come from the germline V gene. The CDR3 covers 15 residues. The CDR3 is CASSQERRVDTEAFF. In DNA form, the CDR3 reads TGTGCCAGCAGCCAAGAAAGGCGGGTAGACACTGAAGCTTTCTTT. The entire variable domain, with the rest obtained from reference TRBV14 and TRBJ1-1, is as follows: EAGVTQFPSHSVIEKGQTVTLRCDPISGHDNLYWYRRVMGKEIKFLLHFVKESKQDESGMPNNRFLAERTGGTYSTLKVQPAELEDSGVYFCASSQERRVDTEAFFGQGTRLTVV.